This T cell receptor (beta chain) was recovered during a study of Graves' ophthalmopathy and Graves' hyperthyroidism. The study's findings and limits: Ophthalmopathy progression cases were predicted by the model with about 70% sensitivity and 72% to 80% specificity. In blood appeared most of the expanded thyroid clonotypes whose frequency exceeded 0.001.

Trimming took off 5 bases at V and 0 bases at J, with 14 bases between the two ends. The length of the CDR3 is 17 residues. CDR1 is MNHNS, CDR2 SASEGT, per germline. The authors amplified TCR beta CDR3 regions from RNA transcripts. RT-PCR was first run with HTBI primers, then multiplex PCR in a second round. TCRdb independently ran MiXCR on the multiplex PCR reads; one entry per CDR3 protein. Among roughly 500,000 distinct CDR3 sequences listed, approximately 14% were seen once. Ineligible for inclusion were patients with other autoimmune diseases, uncontrolled infections, pregnancy or lactation. Symptoms, serum thyroxine and TRAb, thyroid ultrasound, and orbital computed tomography formed the diagnostic basis. There are many counts of this clonotype. Its matching antigen is unknown.

The receptor's source is a woman aged 25 to 39 with Graves' ophthalmopathy. The sample was blood. The chain has TRBV6-1 and TRBJ1-6, with D possibly being TRBD1 (6 bases). The CDR3 DNA is TGTGCCAGCAGTCAACAGGGCTCGTTCTCCTATAATTCACCCCTCCACTTT. It codes for CASSQQGSFSYNSPLHF.